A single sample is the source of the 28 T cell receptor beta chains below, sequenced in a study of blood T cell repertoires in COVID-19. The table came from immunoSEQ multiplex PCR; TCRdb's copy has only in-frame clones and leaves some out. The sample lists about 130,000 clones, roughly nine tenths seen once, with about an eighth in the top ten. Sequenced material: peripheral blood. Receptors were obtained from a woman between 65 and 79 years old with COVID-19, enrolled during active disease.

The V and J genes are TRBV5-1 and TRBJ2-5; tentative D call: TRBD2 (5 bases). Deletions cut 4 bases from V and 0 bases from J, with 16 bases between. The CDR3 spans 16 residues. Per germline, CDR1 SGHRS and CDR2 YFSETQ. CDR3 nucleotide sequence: TGCGCCAGCAGCGGAGGCGCCGTGAGCAACCAAGAGACCCAGTACTTC. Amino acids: CASSGGAVSNQETQYF.

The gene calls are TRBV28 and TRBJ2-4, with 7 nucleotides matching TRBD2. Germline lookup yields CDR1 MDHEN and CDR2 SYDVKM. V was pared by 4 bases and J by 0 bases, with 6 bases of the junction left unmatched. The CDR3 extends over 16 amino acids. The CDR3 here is CASSSWEGSAKNIQYF. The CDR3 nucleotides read TGTGCCAGCAGTTCATGGGAGGGGTCAGCCAAAAACATTCAGTACTTC.

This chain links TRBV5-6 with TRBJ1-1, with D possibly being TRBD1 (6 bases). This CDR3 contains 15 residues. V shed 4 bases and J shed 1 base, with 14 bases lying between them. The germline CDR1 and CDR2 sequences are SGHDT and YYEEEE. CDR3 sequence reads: CASSPKTGWNTEAFF. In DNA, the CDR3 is TGTGCCAGCAGCCCGAAGACAGGTTGGAACACTGAAGCTTTCTTT.

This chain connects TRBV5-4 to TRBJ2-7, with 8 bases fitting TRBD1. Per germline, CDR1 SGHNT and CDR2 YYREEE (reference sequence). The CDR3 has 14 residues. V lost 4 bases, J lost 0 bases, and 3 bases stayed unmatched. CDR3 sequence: CASSKTGDSYEQYF. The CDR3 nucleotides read TGTGCCAGCAGCAAGACAGGGGACTCCTACGAGCAGTACTTC.

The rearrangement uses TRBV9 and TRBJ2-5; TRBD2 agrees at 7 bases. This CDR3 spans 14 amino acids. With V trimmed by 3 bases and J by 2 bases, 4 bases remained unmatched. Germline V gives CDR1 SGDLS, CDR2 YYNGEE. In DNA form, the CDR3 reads TGTGCCAGCAGCGGGGACGGGGGGCAAGAGACCCAGTACTTC. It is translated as CASSGDGGQETQYF.

The CDR3 loop reads CASSGRPGDYGYTF. Written as DNA, the CDR3 is TGTGCCAGCTCAGGACGGCCGGGGGACTATGGCTACACCTTC. The chain couples TRBV18 to TRBJ1-2; possible D gene TRBD1, 5 bases. The CDR3 runs to 14 residues. Trimming took 5 bases from V and 3 from J, leaving 13 bases between them. Germline CDR1 KGHSH, CDR2 LQKENI.

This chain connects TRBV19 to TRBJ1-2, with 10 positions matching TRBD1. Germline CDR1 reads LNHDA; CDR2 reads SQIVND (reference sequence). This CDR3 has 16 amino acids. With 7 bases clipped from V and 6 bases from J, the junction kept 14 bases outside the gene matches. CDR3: CASIPDRGQRGHGYTF. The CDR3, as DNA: TGTGCCAGTATCCCCGACAGGGGGCAGAGAGGGCATGGCTACACCTTC.

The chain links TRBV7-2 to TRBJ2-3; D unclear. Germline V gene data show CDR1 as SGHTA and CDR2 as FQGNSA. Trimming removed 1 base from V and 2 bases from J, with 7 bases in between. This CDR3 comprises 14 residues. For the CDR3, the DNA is TGTGCCAGCAGCTTAGTAACTAACACAGATACGCAGTATTTT. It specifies CASSLVTNTDTQYF.

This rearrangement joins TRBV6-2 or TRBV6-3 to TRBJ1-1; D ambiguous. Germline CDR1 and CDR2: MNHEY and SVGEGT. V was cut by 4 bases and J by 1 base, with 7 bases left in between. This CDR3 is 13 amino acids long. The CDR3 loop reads CASSFRENTEAFF. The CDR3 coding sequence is TGTGCCAGCAGTTTCCGGGAGAACACTGAAGCTTTCTTT.

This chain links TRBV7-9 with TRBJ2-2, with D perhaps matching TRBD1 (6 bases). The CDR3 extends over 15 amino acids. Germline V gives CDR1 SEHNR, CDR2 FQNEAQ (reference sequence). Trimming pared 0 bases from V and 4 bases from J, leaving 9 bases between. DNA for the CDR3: TGTGCCAGCAGCTTAGCGCAGGGGTCCACCGGGGAGCTGTTTTTT. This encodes CASSLAQGSTGELFF.

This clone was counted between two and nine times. CDR3 sequence: CAWSTGPGTEAFF. For the CDR3, the DNA is TGTGCCTGGAGTACAGGGCCGGGCACTGAAGCTTTCTTT. The chain recombines TRBV30 with TRBJ1-1; possible D gene TRBD1, 6 bases. The CDR3 is made up of 13 amino acids. Germline CDR1 GTSNPN, CDR2 SVGIG (reference sequence). V lost 2 bases to trimming and J lost 4 bases, with 11 bases between them.

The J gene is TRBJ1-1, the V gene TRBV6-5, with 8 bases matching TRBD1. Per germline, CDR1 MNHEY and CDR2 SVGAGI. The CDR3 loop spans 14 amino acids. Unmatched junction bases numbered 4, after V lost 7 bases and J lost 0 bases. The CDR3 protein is CASTRGQVNTEAFF. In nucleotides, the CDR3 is TGTGCCAGCACGCGGGGACAGGTGAACACTGAAGCTTTCTTT.

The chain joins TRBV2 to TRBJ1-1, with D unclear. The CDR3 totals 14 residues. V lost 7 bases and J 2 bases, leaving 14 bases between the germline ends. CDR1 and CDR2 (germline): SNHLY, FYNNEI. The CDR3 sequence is CASTRTPVNTEAFF. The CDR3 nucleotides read TGTGCCAGCACCCGGACTCCTGTAAACACTGAAGCTTTCTTT.

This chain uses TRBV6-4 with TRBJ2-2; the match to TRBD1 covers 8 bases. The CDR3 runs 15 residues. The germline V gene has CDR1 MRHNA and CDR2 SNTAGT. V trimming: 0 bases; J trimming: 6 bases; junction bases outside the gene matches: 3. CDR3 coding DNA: TGTGCCAGCAGTGACTCGGCGACAGGGGCCGGGGAGCTGTTTTTT. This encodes CASSDSATGAGELFF.

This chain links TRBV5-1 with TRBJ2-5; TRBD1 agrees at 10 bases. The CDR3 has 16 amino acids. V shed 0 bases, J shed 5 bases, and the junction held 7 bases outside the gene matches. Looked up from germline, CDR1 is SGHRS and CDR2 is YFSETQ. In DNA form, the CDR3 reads TGCGCCAGCAGCTTGGCCGGAGGGACAGGGGTTGAGACCCAGTACTTC. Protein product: CASSLAGGTGVETQYF. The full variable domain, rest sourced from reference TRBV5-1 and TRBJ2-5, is KAGVTQTPRYLIKTRGQQVTLSCSPISGHRSVSWYQQTPGQGLQFLFEYFSETQRNKGNFPGRFSGRQFSNSRSEMNVSTLELGDSALYLCASSLAGGTGVETQYFGPGTRLLVL.

CDR3 in amino acids: CASSLVAGANVLTF. Written as DNA, the CDR3 is TGCGCCAGCAGCTTGGTGGCCGGGGCCAACGTCCTGACTTTC. The gene calls are TRBV5-1 and TRBJ2-6; D remains ambiguous. This CDR3 is built from 14 residues. Germline CDR1 is SGHRS and CDR2 is YFSETQ. Trimming stripped 0 bases from V and 4 bases from J, with 5 bases between.

The DNA for the CDR3 is TGTGCCAGCAGCTTTAACAGGGGGCAGTCACCCCTCCACTTT. This gives the protein CASSFNRGQSPLHF. This rearrangement joins TRBV5-6 to TRBJ1-6; 9 bases agree with TRBD1. The CDR3 is made up of 14 amino acids. With V trimmed by 2 bases and J by 10 bases, 4 bases remained unmatched. Germline loops: CDR1 SGHDT, CDR2 YYEEEE.

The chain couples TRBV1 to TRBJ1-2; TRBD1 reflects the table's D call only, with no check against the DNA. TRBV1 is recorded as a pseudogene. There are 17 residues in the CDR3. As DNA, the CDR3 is TGCACCAAAGAAAGGGAACGGACAGCGAACTTCCACCCGTATCACACCTTC. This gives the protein CTKERERTANFHPYHTF.

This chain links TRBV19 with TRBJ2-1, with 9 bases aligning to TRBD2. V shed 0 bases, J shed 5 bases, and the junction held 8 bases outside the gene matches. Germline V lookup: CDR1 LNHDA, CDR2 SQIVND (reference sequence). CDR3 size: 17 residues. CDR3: CASSIDLVSGGHNEQFF. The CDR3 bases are TGTGCCAGTAGTATAGATCTCGTTAGCGGGGGACACAATGAGCAGTTCTTC. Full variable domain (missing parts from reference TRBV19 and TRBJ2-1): DGGITQSPKYLFRKEGQNVTLSCEQNLNHDAMYWYRQDPGQGLRLIYYSQIVNDFQKGDIAEGYSVSREKKESFPLTVTSAQKNPTAFYLCASSIDLVSGGHNEQFFGPGTRLTVL.

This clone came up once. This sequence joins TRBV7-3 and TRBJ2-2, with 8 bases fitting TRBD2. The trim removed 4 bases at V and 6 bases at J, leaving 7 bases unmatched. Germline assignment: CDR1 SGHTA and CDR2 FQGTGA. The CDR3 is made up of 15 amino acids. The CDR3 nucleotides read TGTGCCAGCAGCTCCCTTAGGCGGGGGGCCGGGGAGCTGTTTTTT. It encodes CASSSLRRGAGELFF. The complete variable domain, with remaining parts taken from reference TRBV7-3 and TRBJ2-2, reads GAGVSQTPSNKVTEKGKYVELRCDPISGHTALYWYRQSLGQGPEFLIYFQGTGAADDSGLPNDRFFAVRPEGSVSTLKIQRTERGDSAVYLCASSSLRRGAGELFFGEGSRLTVL.

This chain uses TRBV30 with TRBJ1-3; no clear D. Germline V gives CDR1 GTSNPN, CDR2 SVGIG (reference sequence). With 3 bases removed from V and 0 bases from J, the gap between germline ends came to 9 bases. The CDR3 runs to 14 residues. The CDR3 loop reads CAWSGVTSGNTIYF. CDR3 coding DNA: TGTGCCTGGAGCGGGGTAACCTCTGGAAACACCATATATTTT.

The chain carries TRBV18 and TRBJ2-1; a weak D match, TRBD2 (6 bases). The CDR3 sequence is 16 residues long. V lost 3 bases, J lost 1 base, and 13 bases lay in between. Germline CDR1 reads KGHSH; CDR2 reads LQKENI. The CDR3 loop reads CASSPREAKSYNEQFF. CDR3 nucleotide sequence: TGTGCCAGCTCACCGAGGGAGGCGAAATCCTACAATGAGCAGTTCTTC.

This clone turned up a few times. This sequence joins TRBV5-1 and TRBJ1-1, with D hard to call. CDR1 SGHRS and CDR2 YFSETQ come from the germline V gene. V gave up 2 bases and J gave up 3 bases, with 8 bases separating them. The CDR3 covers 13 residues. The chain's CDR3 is CASSFQRDTEAFF. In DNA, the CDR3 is TGCGCCAGCAGCTTCCAGAGGGACACTGAAGCTTTCTTT.

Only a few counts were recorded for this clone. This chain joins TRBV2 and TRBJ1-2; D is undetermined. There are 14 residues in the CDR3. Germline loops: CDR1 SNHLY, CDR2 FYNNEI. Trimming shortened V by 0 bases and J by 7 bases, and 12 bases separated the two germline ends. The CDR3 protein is CASSEAQARSGYTF. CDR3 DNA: TGTGCCAGCAGTGAAGCGCAGGCCAGGTCTGGCTACACCTTC.

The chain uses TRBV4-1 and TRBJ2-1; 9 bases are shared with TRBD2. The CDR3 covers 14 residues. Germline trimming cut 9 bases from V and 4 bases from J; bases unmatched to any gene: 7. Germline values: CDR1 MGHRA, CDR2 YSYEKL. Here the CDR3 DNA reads TGCGCCAGTGCTAAGGGACTAGCATACAATGAGCAGTTCTTC. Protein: CASAKGLAYNEQFF.

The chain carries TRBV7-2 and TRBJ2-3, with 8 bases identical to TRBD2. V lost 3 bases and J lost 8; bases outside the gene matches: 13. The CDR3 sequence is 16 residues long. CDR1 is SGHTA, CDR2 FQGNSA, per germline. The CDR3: CASSLSNGGALGTQYF. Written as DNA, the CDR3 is TGTGCCAGCAGCTTGTCGAACGGGGGGGCGTTAGGTACGCAGTATTTT.

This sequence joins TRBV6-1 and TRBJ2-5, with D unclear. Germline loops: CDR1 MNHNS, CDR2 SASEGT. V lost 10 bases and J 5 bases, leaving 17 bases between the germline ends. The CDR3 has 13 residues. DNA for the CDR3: TGTGCCACCTGCCCCCCTGGCCGCGAGACCCAGTACTTC. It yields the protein CATCPPGRETQYF.

The CDR3 is CASSLDRNTEAFF. Here the CDR3 DNA reads TGTGCCAGCAGCTTGGACAGGAACACTGAAGCTTTCTTT. The V gene is TRBV5-4, the J gene TRBJ1-1; D is unresolved. Germline V lookup: CDR1 SGHNT, CDR2 YYREEE (reference sequence). The length of the CDR3 is 13 residues. The V end lost 0 bases, the J end lost 1 base, and 4 bases lay between the germline ends.